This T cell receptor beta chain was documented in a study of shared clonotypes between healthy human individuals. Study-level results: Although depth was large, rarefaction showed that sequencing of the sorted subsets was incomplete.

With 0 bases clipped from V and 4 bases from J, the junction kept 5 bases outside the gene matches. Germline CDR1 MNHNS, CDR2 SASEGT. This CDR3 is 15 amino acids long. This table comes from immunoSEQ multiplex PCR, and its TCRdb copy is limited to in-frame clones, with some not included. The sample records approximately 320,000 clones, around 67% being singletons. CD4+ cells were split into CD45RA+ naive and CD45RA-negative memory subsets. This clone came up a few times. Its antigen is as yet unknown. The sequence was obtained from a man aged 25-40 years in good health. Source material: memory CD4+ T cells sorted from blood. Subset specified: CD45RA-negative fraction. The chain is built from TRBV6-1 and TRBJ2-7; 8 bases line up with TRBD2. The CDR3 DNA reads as TGTGCCAGCAGTGAAGCGCGAGCGGGAGTGTACGAGCAGTACTTC. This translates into CASSEARAGVYEQYF.